This T cell receptor beta chain was sequenced during a study of shared clonotypes between healthy human individuals. Once extracted for a subset, genomic DNA was divided evenly among several immunoSEQ plates. The assay was immunoSEQ multiplex PCR, and TCRdb's table has in-frame clones only and misses some. The profile shows some 2,000,000 clones, 95% of them singletons. Looked up from germline, CDR1 is KGHSH and CDR2 is LQKENI. The V end lost 1 base, the J end lost 8 bases, and 8 bases lay between the germline ends. The CDR3 totals 13 residues. Sequenced input: naive CD4+ T cells sorted from blood. Documented subset: CD45RA+ positively selected. This sequence joins TRBV18 and TRBJ2-2, with D unresolved. This receptor was identified in a young man in good health. CDR3 DNA: TGTGCCAGCTCACCACGGGGTGAGGGGGAGCTGTTTTTT. Its protein is CASSPRGEGELFF.